The clone carrying this T cell receptor (beta chain) showed up just a few times. Its antigen is not identified. Deletions cut 5 bases from V and 5 bases from J, with 12 bases between. The CDR3 has 14 amino acids. CDR1 is SGHVS, CDR2 FQNEAQ, per germline. TCRdb used MiXCR to reprocess the 5' RACE reads, holding one entry per CDR3 protein. The data hold some 710,000 distinct CDR3 sequences, with 6.1% observed a single time. This sample was included in a study of identical twins. Notes on the study in general: Invariant populations such as MAIT and iNKT cells could partly muddle zero-insertion analyses.

Source material: naive T cells sorted from blood. This chain links TRBV7-8 with TRBJ1-4; tentative D call: TRBD1 (5 bases). This sequence originates from a man aged 18 to 30 in good health. In nucleotides, the CDR3 is TGTGCCAGCAGCCCTGGGGCAGAGAATGAAAAACTGTTTTTT. Translated: CASSPGAENEKLFF.